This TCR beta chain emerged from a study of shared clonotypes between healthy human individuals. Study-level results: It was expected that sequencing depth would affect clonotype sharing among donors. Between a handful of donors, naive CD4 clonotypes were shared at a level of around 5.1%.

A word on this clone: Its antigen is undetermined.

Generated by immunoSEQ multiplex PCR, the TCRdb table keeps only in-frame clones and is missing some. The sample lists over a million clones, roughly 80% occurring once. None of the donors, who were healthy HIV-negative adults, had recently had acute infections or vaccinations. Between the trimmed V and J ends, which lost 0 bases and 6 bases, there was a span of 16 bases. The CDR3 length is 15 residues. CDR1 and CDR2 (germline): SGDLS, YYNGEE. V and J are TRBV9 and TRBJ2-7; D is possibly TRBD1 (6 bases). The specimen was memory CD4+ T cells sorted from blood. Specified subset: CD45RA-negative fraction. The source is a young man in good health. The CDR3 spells CASSVGPWQGSEQYF. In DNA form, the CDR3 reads TGTGCCAGCAGCGTAGGGCCGTGGCAGGGGAGCGAGCAGTACTTC.